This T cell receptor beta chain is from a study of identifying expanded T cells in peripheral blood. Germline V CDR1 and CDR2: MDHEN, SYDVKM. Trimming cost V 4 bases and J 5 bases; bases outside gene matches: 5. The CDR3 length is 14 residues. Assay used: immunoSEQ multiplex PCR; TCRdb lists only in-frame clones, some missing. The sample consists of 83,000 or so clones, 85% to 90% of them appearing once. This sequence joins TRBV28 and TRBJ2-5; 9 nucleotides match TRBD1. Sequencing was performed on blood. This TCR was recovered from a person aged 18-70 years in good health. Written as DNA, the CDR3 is TGTGCCAGCAGTTCCACAGGGGGCGCGGAGACCCAGTACTTC. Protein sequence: CASSSTGGAETQYF.